The 14 T cell receptor delta chains below were found in one sample sequenced in a study of γδ T cells in repeated Plasmodium falciparum infection. TCRdb called clones from the multiplex PCR reads again using CATT. The table includes 50,000 or so delta-chain clones, roughly 1.5% detected once. Vgamma9/Vdelta2+ and Vdelta2-negative gammadelta T cells were flow-sorted from PBMC for bulk sequencing. Sequencing used gamma-delta T cells from blood. The receptors shown here come from a pool of human donors (malaria-infected and uninfected, not separated).

In the case of this clone: TCRdb assigns this DNA the protein of a much larger clone, which departs from its translation at residue 5; this likely reflects a read error, and the protein shown comes from translating the DNA. J is TRDJ1 and V is TRDV1, with TRDD3 matching over 12 bases. No J gene was available from TCRdb, and it was assigned here by a germline match of the DNA. CDR1 and CDR2 from the germline V gene are TSWWSYY and QGS. CDR3 length: 22 amino acids. The V and J ends lost 5 bases and 2 bases, in that order; junction bases with no gene match: 24. CDR3 sequence: CALGKSFSSSLLGDTGTDKLIF. CDR3 coding DNA: TGTGCTCTTGGGAAATCCTTCTCTTCCTCGCTACTGGGGGATACTGGGACCGATAAACTCATCTTT.

As for this clone: The protein given by TCRdb reflects a much larger clone and differs at residue 13 from this DNA's translation, likely from a read error; the protein shown is the DNA's translation. The rearrangement links TRDV2 to TRDJ1; D might be TRDD3 (6 bases). As TCRdb names no J gene, one was assigned here on the basis of a DNA match to germline. CDR3 length: 16 amino acids. The germline V gene has CDR1 GEAIGNYY and CDR2 EKD. The CDR3 here is CACDTVGGRYTDELIF. CDR3 coding DNA: TGTGCCTGTGACACCGTTGGGGGCCGCTACACCGATGAACTCATCTTT.

Turning to this clone: The protein recorded in TCRdb matches a much larger clone and deviates from this DNA's translation at residue 5, suggesting a read error; the protein here is obtained by translating the DNA. The V and J genes are TRDV1 and TRDJ1; 7 nucleotides agree with TRDD3. CDR1 is TSWWSYY, CDR2 QGS, per germline. This CDR3 region has 17 residues. CDR3 protein: CALGGRGGSWYTDKPIF. DNA for the CDR3: TGTGCTCTCGGGGGAAGGGGGGGATCTTGGTACACCGATAAACCCATCTTT.

This clone turned up a few times. A read error is the likely source, as a far larger clone sits one nucleotide away. The sample contains more than one DNA sequence encoding this CDR3. The chain carries TRDV1 and TRDJ1; D might be TRDD3 (6 bases). As TCRdb names no J gene, one was assigned here on the basis of a DNA match to germline. CDR1 and CDR2 from the germline V gene are TSWWSYY and QGS. The CDR3 is 23 amino acids. The CDR3 loop is CALGELNAAFLLGALGYTDKLIF. The DNA of the CDR3 is TGTGCTCTGGGGGAACTTAACGCCGCTTTTTTACTAGGGGCCCTTGGGTACACCGATAAACTCATCTTT.

The sample holds a few counts of this clone. For this DNA, TCRdb reports the protein of a much larger clone, which diverges at residue 8, most likely from a read error; the protein presented here is translated directly from the DNA. The V gene is TRDV3, the J gene TRDJ1, with no clear D. Germline values: CDR1 TVYSNPD, CDR2 GDNSRS (reference sequence). This CDR3 is built from 10 residues. CDR3 nucleotides: TGTGCCTTTCGATTGAGTAAACACATCTTT. Its protein is CAFRLSKHIF.

This clone was seen a handful of times. A much more abundant neighbour one base away suggests this may be a read error. V and J are TRDV1 and TRDJ1; 7 bases fit TRDD2. Matching the DNA to germline supplied the J gene, which TCRdb does not give. In germline, CDR1 is TSWWSYY, CDR2 QGS. The CDR3 spans 21 residues. The CDR3 sequence is CALGELGRVPTGTPYTDKLIF. The CDR3 DNA sequence: TGCGCTCTTGGGGAACTAGGTAGGGTTCCTACAGGGACCCCGTACACCGATAAACTCATCTTT.

This clone came up a few times. A read error likely explains why the TCRdb protein, taken from a much larger clone, differs from this DNA's translation at residue 10; the protein shown is translated from the DNA. The rearrangement uses TRDV1 and TRDJ1, with D perhaps matching TRDD3 (6 bases). The CDR3 length is 16 residues. V lost 0 bases and J 10 bases, leaving 21 bases between the germline ends. The germline gives CDR1 TSWWSYY, CDR2 QGS. CDR3 sequence: CALGELPSYCGIGLIF. The CDR3 nucleotides are TGTGCTCTTGGGGAACTACCTAGCTACTGTGGGATAGGACTCATCTTT.

This clone was seen a few times. The protein that TCRdb holds for this DNA derives from a much larger clone and differs from the translated DNA at residue 14, which likely indicates a read error; the protein shown here is translated from the DNA. The chain joins TRDV1 to TRDJ1; 11 bases are shared with TRDD3. The J gene is not listed in TCRdb, so it was assigned here from a DNA match to germline. The CDR3 is made up of 19 amino acids. Germline-derived CDR1 and CDR2 are TSWWSYY and QGS. V dropped 3 bases and J dropped 3; count of bases not matched to a gene: 15. The CDR3 sequence is CALGDLSSSGGYYADKLIF. The CDR3 DNA is TGTGCTCTTGGGGACCTGTCATCCTCTGGGGGATACTACGCCGATAAACTCATCTTT.

As for this clone: This probably arose from a read error, given a far larger clone one base away. In the same sample, other DNA sequences code for this CDR3. The chain uses TRDV1 and TRDJ1, with D perhaps TRDD3 (5 bases). TCRdb offers no J gene call, so here the DNA was matched to germline to obtain one. CDR1 and CDR2 (germline): TSWWSYY, QGS. The CDR3 totals 16 residues. The CDR3 here is CALGELPPPYTDKLIF. CDR3 DNA: TGTGCTCTCGGGGAACTGCCCCCACCGTACACCGATAAACTCATCTTT.

This clone has a count of ten or more. Given a far larger clone just one base away, this is likely a sequencing read error. Other nucleotide sequences from this sample produce the same CDR3. This chain connects TRDV1 to TRDJ1; 9 bases map to TRDD2. This CDR3 contains 22 residues. The ends lost 0 bases at V and 0 bases at J; junction bases unmatched: 20. Germline V gene data show CDR1 as TSWWSYY and CDR2 as QGS. CDR3 in DNA: TGTGCTCTTGGGGAACTACCTTCCTACATGGGTGGAGGTCACTCATACACCGATAAACTCATCTTT. This translates into CALGELPSYMGGGHSYTDKLIF.

This clone was detected only a few times. This rearrangement joins TRDV2 to TRDJ1; no clear D gene. Because TCRdb records no J gene, it was assigned here through a match of the DNA to germline. V was shortened by 2 bases and J by 0 bases, with 27 bases between the two germline ends. The CDR3 loop spans 20 amino acids. Germline-derived CDR1 and CDR2 are GEAIGNYY and EKD. CDR3 coding DNA: TGTGCCTGTGACAACATTTCTAATCTACGAGATGCGGGTCACACCGATAAACTCATCTTT. It yields the protein CACDNISNLRDAGHTDKLIF.

Many counts were recorded for this clone. The protein in TCRdb stems from a much larger clone and differs at residue 8 from this DNA's translation, likely a read error; here the protein is translated from the DNA. CDR3 amino acids: CACDSLLDTDKLIF. In nucleotides, the CDR3 is TGTGCCTGTGACTCCTTACTTGACACCGATAAACTCATCTTT. The rearrangement links TRDV2 to TRDJ1; D remains unclear. Germline V gives CDR1 GEAIGNYY, CDR2 EKD. The V and J ends lost 3 bases and 0 bases respectively, with 10 bases between them. The CDR3 is 14 residues long.

A few counts support this clone. A far larger clone lies a single base away; this is likely a read error. Other DNA variants within this sample encode the same CDR3. The gene calls are TRDV1 and TRDJ1, with TRDD3 matching 7 bases. The J gene is not listed in TCRdb, so it was assigned here from a DNA match to germline. V shed 3 bases and J 0 bases; nucleotides not matched to a gene: 16. Germline CDR1 reads TSWWSYY; CDR2 reads QGS. This CDR3 region has 19 residues. Here the CDR3 DNA reads TGTGCTCTTGGGGAGCCCTCCGGGGGATCCCCTCCACACACCGATAAACTCATCTTT. This encodes CALGEPSGGSPPHTDKLIF.

Comment on this clone: This sequence is one base from a far larger clone and is likely a read error. This same CDR3 is encoded by further DNA sequences in the sample. The V segment is TRDV2, and no J call was made. Germline V lookup: CDR1 GEAIGNYY, CDR2 EKD. The CDR3 covers 17 residues. CDR3 nucleotides: TGTGCCTGTGACACCGTATGGCCCGGCGTGCGGGGACGGGGGTTCATCTTT. This translates into CACDTVWPGVRGRGFIF.